The 27 T cell receptor beta chains listed next were all sequenced from one sample in a study of blood T cell repertoires in COVID-19. Clones were sequenced by immunoSEQ multiplex PCR, and TCRdb holds only the in-frame ones, with some missing. The sample lists over 85,000 clones, roughly 80% occurring once. Sequenced: peripheral blood. These receptors all come from a human donor in a cohort sampled during active COVID-19.

CDR3 region: CASSRGTGANYGYTF. In DNA, the CDR3 is TGTGCCAGCAGCCGCGGGACAGGAGCTAACTATGGCTACACCTTC. The rearrangement joins TRBV25-1 to TRBJ1-2; 8 nucleotides match TRBD1. The CDR3 is 15 amino acids. The trim removed 6 bases at V and 0 bases at J, leaving 6 bases unmatched. Germline CDR1 MGHDK, CDR2 SYGVNS.

The chain uses TRBV6-5 and TRBJ1-2; 7 bases map to TRBD1. The germline V gene encodes CDR1 MNHEY and CDR2 SVGAGI. This CDR3 has 14 amino acids. Unmatched junction bases numbered 4, after V lost 4 bases and J lost 2 bases. The CDR3 bases are TGTGCCAGCAGTTCTATGACAGGGAACTATGGCTACACCTTC. This codes for CASSSMTGNYGYTF.

This chain joins TRBV6-2 or TRBV6-3 and TRBJ2-7; D is possibly TRBD2 (5 bases). Looked up from germline, CDR1 is MNHEY and CDR2 is SVGEGT. Trimming stripped 6 bases from V and 2 bases from J, with 11 bases between. CDR3 length: 13 amino acids. The CDR3: CASSLGVAYEQYF. As DNA, the CDR3 is TGTGCCAGCAGCCTCGGGGTAGCCTACGAGCAGTACTTC.

The chain has TRBV7-2 and TRBJ2-7; 11 bases are a match to TRBD1. Germline V CDR1 and CDR2: SGHTA, FQGNSA. The CDR3 loop spans 15 amino acids. Germline trimming cut 4 bases from V and 2 bases from J; bases unmatched to any gene: 4. The CDR3 spells CASSYGQGAAYEQYF. As DNA, the CDR3 is TGTGCCAGCAGCTACGGACAGGGGGCAGCCTACGAGCAGTACTTC. Combining the CDR3 with reference TRBV7-2 and TRBJ2-7 gives the whole variable domain GAGVSQSPSNKVTEKGKDVELRCDPISGHTALYWYRQSLGQGLEFLIYFQGNSAPDKSGLPSDRFSAERTGGSVSTLTIQRTQQEDSAVYLCASSYGQGAAYEQYFGPGTRLTVT.

This rearrangement joins TRBV6-5 to TRBJ2-6; D is uncertain. CDR1 and CDR2 (germline): MNHEY, SVGAGI. There are 14 residues in the CDR3. V lost 6 bases and J lost 0, with 6 bases in between. The CDR3 protein is CASRAFSGANVLTF. CDR3 bases: TGTGCCAGCAGGGCCTTCTCTGGGGCCAACGTCCTGACTTTC.

This clone was found many times. In nucleotides, the CDR3 is TGTGCCAGCAGCTCACACAATAGCGGGAGCTCCTACAATGAGCAGTTCTTC. Translating it yields CASSSHNSGSSYNEQFF. This chain uses TRBV7-8 with TRBJ2-1, with 9 nucleotides matching TRBD2. The trim removed 4 bases at V and 0 bases at J, leaving 7 bases unmatched. The germline CDR1 and CDR2 sequences are SGHVS and FQNEAQ. The CDR3 loop spans 17 amino acids.

J is TRBJ2-4 and V is TRBV28; D perhaps matches TRBD1 (6 bases). The V end lost 6 bases, the J end lost 5 bases, and 14 bases lay between the germline ends. Germline loops: CDR1 MDHEN, CDR2 SYDVKM. The CDR3 runs to 14 residues. This CDR3 reads CASSPNRAQNIQYF. CDR3 sequence (DNA): TGTGCCAGCAGCCCTAACAGGGCTCAAAACATTCAGTACTTC.

This clone was seen only a few times. J is TRBJ1-3 and V is TRBV5-1; D call uncertain. CDR1 and CDR2 from the germline V gene are SGHRS and YFSETQ. Between the trimmed V and J ends, which lost 0 bases and 0 bases, there was a span of 7 bases. The CDR3 loop spans 15 amino acids. The DNA of the CDR3 is TGCGCCAGCAGCTTGGGGGCCGGCTCTGGAAACACCATATATTTT. It yields the protein CASSLGAGSGNTIYF.

The gene calls are TRBV10-1 and TRBJ2-5, with D maybe TRBD2 (6 bases). The CDR3 covers 14 residues. V lost 3 bases and J 5 bases, leaving 13 bases between the germline ends. Germline values: CDR1 WNHNN, CDR2 SYGVQD (reference sequence). CDR3 residues: CASSDTGLVETQYF. The CDR3 nucleotides are TGCGCCAGCAGTGATACGGGACTCGTGGAGACCCAGTACTTC.

The J gene is TRBJ2-7, the V gene TRBV7-9; possible D gene TRBD1, 6 bases. The CDR3 is 16 residues long. Trimming removed 2 bases at V and 0 bases at J, with 14 bases between. Looked up from germline, CDR1 is SEHNR and CDR2 is FQNEAQ (reference sequence). CDR3 sequence: CASSLLGTPSSYEQYF. CDR3 bases: TGTGCCAGCAGCTTACTCGGGACACCGAGCTCCTACGAGCAGTACTTC.

V and J are TRBV5-1 and TRBJ1-3, with D possibly matching TRBD1 (5 bases). This CDR3 has 14 amino acids. Trimming left V 3 bases short and J 4 bases short, with 11 bases between. The germline V gene has CDR1 SGHRS and CDR2 YFSETQ. The CDR3 is CASSSQGTGNTIYF. In nucleotides, the CDR3 is TGCGCCAGCAGCTCCCAGGGAACAGGAAACACCATATATTTT.

This rearrangement joins TRBV6-1 to TRBJ2-1; TRBD2 agrees at 14 bases. The CDR3 runs to 17 residues. V dropped 2 bases and J dropped 9; count of bases not matched to a gene: 9. Per the germline V gene, CDR1 is MNHNS and CDR2 is SASEGT. CDR3 nucleotide sequence: TGTGCCAGCAGTGAAACCCGACTAGCGGGAGGGGTGGTTGAGCAGTTCTTC. It translates to CASSETRLAGGVVEQFF.

The V call is TRBV7-9, the J call TRBJ1-4; TRBD1 agrees at 8 bases. The V and J ends lost 1 base and 8 bases, in that order; junction bases with no gene match: 6. The CDR3 length is 15 residues. Germline V gene sequence: CDR1 SEHNR, CDR2 FQNEAQ (reference sequence). As DNA, the CDR3 is TGTGCCAGCAGCTTAGTTGAGACAGGGGAGGAAAAACTGTTTTTT. As protein: CASSLVETGEEKLFF.

The V and J genes are TRBV7-2 and TRBJ1-2; 9 bases are a match to TRBD1. Germline CDR1 reads SGHTA; CDR2 reads FQGNSA. With V trimmed by 2 bases and J by 4 bases, 2 bases remained unmatched. The CDR3 extends over 14 amino acids. Written as DNA, the CDR3 is TGTGCCAGCAGCTTAACAGGGGGCATCTATGGCTACACCTTC. It is translated as CASSLTGGIYGYTF.

The chain links TRBV6-1 to TRBJ2-7; 11 bases are shared with TRBD2. This CDR3 comprises 15 residues. V was pared by 1 base and J by 6 bases, with 5 bases of the junction left unmatched. The germline gives CDR1 MNHNS, CDR2 SASEGT. This CDR3 is CASSEVSGRVSEQYF. The CDR3 DNA reads TGTGCCAGCAGTGAAGTTAGCGGGAGGGTCTCCGAGCAGTACTTC.

The rearrangement uses TRBV2 and TRBJ2-1; D unclear. The germline V gene has CDR1 SNHLY and CDR2 FYNNEI. V lost 4 bases and J 8 bases, leaving 15 bases between the germline ends. The CDR3 consists of 14 residues. The CDR3 is CASSAESPLDEQFF. CDR3 coding DNA: TGTGCCAGCAGTGCGGAGAGTCCTTTGGATGAGCAGTTCTTC.

The V and J genes are TRBV21-1 and TRBJ2-3; TRBD1 is taken as the D call from the table, unchecked against the DNA. TRBV21-1 is a pseudogene locus. The CDR3 is 17 residues long. CDR3 DNA: TGTGCCAGCAGCAAAGTAGGTCGGGACAGAGGAGCAGATACGCAGTATTTT. This gives the protein CASSKVGRDRGADTQYF.

CDR3 in amino acids: CASSLDLWSGSGNEQFF. CDR3 sequence (DNA): TGTGCCAGCAGCTTAGACCTCTGGAGCGGGAGCGGGAATGAGCAGTTCTTC. The J gene is TRBJ2-1, the V gene TRBV11-2; 8 bases are shared with TRBD2. The germline V gene encodes CDR1 SGHAT and CDR2 FQNNGV. The ends lost 0 bases at V and 7 bases at J; junction bases unmatched: 11. The CDR3 consists of 17 residues.

This clone has just one count. This rearrangement joins TRBV7-9 to TRBJ1-2; a possible D gene is TRBD1 (6 bases). The length of the CDR3 is 14 residues. Trimming pared 5 bases from V and 4 bases from J, leaving 14 bases between. The germline CDR1 and CDR2 sequences are SEHNR and FQNEAQ (reference sequence). The DNA for the CDR3 is TGTGCCAGCAGCAAGGGGGAGTGGGGCTATGGCTACACCTTC. Translating it yields CASSKGEWGYGYTF.

The chain joins TRBV5-1 to TRBJ2-7; D gene unclear. In germline, CDR1 is SGHRS, CDR2 YFSETQ. V lost 5 bases and J lost 0, with 6 bases in between. This CDR3 contains 12 residues. The CDR3 here is CASRADSYEQYF. In DNA, the CDR3 is TGCGCCAGCAGGGCAGACTCCTACGAGCAGTACTTC.

This rearrangement joins TRBV3-1 (or the pseudogene TRBV3-2) to TRBJ1-6; D is unresolved. Looked up from germline, CDR1 is LGHDT and CDR2 is YNNKEL (reference sequence). This CDR3 has 13 amino acids. V shed 0 bases and J shed 9 bases, with 6 bases lying between them. CDR3 region: CASSQDRGSPLHF. Written as DNA, the CDR3 is TGTGCCAGCAGCCAAGATCGAGGTTCACCCCTCCACTTT.

V usage is TRBV5-6 and J usage is TRBJ1-1; 9 positions match TRBD1. Germline V gives CDR1 SGHDT, CDR2 YYEEEE. The CDR3 spans 15 residues. The J segment lost 3 bases and the V segment lost 0 bases, leaving 3 bases of the junction unmatched. Here the CDR3 DNA reads TGTGCCAGCAGCTTGGTCAGACAGGGGGACACTGAAGCTTTCTTT. Its protein product is CASSLVRQGDTEAFF.

The rearrangement joins TRBV19 to TRBJ2-5; TRBD1 matches at 10 bases. Per the germline V gene, CDR1 is LNHDA and CDR2 is SQIVND (reference sequence). This CDR3 is 15 amino acids long. The V gene end was trimmed by 5 bases and the J gene end by 5 bases; junction bases not matched to a gene: 8. This CDR3 reads CASSSQTGGAETQYF. The CDR3 nucleotides are TGTGCCAGTAGTTCCCAGACAGGGGGCGCCGAGACCCAGTACTTC.

This clone came up a few times. The genes are TRBV7-9 and TRBJ1-1, with 8 positions matching TRBD1. Germline CDR1 reads SEHNR; CDR2 reads FQNEAQ (reference sequence). The CDR3 covers 15 residues. With 5 bases clipped from V and 1 base from J, the junction kept 6 bases outside the gene matches. CDR3 nucleotides: TGTGCCAGCAGCCGAGGGGGGACAGGGAACACTGAAGCTTTCTTT. Translating it yields CASSRGGTGNTEAFF.

CDR3 protein: CASRSGTGADETQYF. The CDR3 nucleotides are TGTGCCAGCAGATCCGGGACAGGGGCTGATGAGACCCAGTACTTC. The chain has TRBV7-2 and TRBJ2-5; 10 positions match TRBD1. This CDR3 region has 15 residues. Germline assignment: CDR1 SGHTA and CDR2 FQGNSA. Trimming cost V 6 bases and J 5 bases; bases outside gene matches: 9.

The chain has TRBV5-1 and TRBJ2-7; a possible D gene is TRBD1 (5 bases). The CDR3 consists of 14 residues. Between the trimmed V and J ends, which lost 0 bases and 7 bases, there was a span of 14 bases. Looked up from germline, CDR1 is SGHRS and CDR2 is YFSETQ. The DNA for the CDR3 is TGCGCCAGCAGCTTGGATCCGGGCCAGGGAGAGCAGTACTTC. It is translated as CASSLDPGQGEQYF.

This clone appeared a single time. The CDR3 coding sequence is TGTGCCAGCAGTGACGGACAGGGGGAAAATGAAAAACTGTTTTTT. Its translation: CASSDGQGENEKLFF. The chain joins TRBV25-1 to TRBJ1-4; 10 bases agree with TRBD1. V trimming: 3 bases; J trimming: 5 bases; junction bases outside the gene matches: 3. CDR3 size: 15 residues. Germline lookup yields CDR1 MGHDK and CDR2 SYGVNS.